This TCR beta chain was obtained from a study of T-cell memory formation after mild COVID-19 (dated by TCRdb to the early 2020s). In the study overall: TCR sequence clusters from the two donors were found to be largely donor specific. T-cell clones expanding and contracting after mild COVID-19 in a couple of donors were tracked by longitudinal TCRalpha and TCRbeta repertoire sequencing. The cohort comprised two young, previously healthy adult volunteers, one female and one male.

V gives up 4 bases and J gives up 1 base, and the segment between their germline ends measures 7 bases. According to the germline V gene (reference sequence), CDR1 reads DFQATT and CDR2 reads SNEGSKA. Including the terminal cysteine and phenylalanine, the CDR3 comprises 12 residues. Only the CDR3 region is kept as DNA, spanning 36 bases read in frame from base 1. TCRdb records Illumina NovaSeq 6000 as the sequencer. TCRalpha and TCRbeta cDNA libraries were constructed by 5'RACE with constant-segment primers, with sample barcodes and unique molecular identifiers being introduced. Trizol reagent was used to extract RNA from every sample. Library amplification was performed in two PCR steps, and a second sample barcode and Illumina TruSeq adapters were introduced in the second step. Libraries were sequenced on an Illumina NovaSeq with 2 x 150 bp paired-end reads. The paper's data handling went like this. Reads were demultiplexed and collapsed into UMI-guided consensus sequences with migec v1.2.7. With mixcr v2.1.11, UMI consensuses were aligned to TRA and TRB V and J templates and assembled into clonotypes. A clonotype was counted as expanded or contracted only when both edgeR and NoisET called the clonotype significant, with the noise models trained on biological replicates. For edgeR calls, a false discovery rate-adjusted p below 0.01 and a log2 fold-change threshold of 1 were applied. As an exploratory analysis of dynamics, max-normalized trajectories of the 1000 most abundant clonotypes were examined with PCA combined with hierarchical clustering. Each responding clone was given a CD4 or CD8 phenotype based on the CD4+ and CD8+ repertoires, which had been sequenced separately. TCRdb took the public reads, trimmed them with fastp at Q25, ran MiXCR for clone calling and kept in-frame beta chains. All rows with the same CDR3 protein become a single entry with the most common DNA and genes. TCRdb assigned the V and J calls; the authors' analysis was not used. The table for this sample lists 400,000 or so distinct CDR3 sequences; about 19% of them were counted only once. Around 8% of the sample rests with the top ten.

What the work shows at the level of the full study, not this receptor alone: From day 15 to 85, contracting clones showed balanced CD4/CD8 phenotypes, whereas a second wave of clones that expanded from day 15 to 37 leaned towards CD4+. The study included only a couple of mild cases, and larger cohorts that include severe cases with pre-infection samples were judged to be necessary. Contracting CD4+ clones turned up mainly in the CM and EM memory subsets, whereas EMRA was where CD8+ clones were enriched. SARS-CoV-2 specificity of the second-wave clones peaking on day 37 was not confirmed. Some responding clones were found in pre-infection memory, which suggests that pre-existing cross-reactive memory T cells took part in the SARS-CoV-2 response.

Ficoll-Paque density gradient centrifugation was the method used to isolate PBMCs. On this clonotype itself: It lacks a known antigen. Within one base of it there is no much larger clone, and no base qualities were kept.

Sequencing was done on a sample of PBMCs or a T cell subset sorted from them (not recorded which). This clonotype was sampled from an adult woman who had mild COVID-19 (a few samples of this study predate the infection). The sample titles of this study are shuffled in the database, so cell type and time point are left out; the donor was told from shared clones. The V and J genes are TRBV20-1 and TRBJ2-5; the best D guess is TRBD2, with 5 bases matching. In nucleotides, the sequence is TGCAGTGCTACCGGGGTCCAAGAGACCCAGTACTTC. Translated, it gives CSATGVQETQYF.